The source of this T cell receptor beta chain is a study of T cells in Graves' hyperthyroidism and ophthalmopathy. TCR beta CDR3 regions were amplified from RNA transcripts. The TCR CDR3 was amplified in a first-round RT-PCR using the HTBI primer set. TCRdb fed the multiplex PCR reads into MiXCR, producing one record per CDR3 protein. The sample has some 550,000 distinct CDR3 sequences; around 20% are singletons. This clonotype was observed at least ten times. Antigen unknown. There are 12 residues in the CDR3. The germline V gene has CDR1 SQVTM and CDR2 ANQGSEA. The germline V and J ends were trimmed by 5 bases and 5 bases, with 12 bases remaining between them. Findings of the study overall: Peripheral blood also featured most of the thyroid clonotypes expanded above 0.001.

The sequence was collected from a man younger than 30 with Graves' hyperthyroidism. This sequence joins TRBV29-1 and TRBJ1-1; D ambiguous. Sequenced input: blood. DNA of the CDR3: TGCAGCGTTCCCTACATGGGGACTGAAGCTTTCTTT. Translating it yields CSVPYMGTEAFF.